Listed below are T cell receptor beta chains from one sample, sequenced in a study of somatic mutations in cytotoxic T cells in rheumatoid arthritis. The repertoire was sequenced with immunoSEQ multiplex PCR; TCRdb's copy has only in-frame clones and lacks some. The table records about 26,000 clones, roughly 82% of them present only once. Sequenced material: CD8+ T cells sorted from blood. The receptor source for this set is a man aged 50-59 years in good health. The CDR3 runs from the conserved cysteine through the conserved F or W. Each record gives: J gene, V gene, clone size, D gene, CDR3 protein, CDR3 DNA. The D gene is left open where the match is weak. Part of the rows lack a size; the others show once, few, many or a class for expanded clones.

j_gene: TRBJ2-7; v_gene: TRBV5-6; abundance: .; d_gene: .; CDR3aa: CASSGQGSYEQYF; CDR3nt: TGTGCCAGCAGCGGGCAGGGAAGCTACGAGCAGTACTTC
j_gene: TRBJ2-1; v_gene: TRBV7-9; abundance: once; d_gene: .; CDR3aa: CASSLAYNNEQFF; CDR3nt: TGTGCCAGCAGCTTAGCCTATAACAATGAGCAGTTCTTC
j_gene: TRBJ2-1; v_gene: TRBV29-1; abundance: .; d_gene: TRBD2; CDR3aa: CSVVGTSGRRYNEQFF; CDR3nt: TGCAGCGTCGTCGGGACTAGCGGGAGACGCTACAATGAGCAGTTCTTC
j_gene: TRBJ2-7; v_gene: TRBV4-1; abundance: .; d_gene: .; CDR3aa: CASSQDSFSYEQYF; CDR3nt: TGCGCCAGCAGCCAAGATTCATTTTCCTACGAGCAGTACTTC
j_gene: TRBJ2-2; v_gene: TRBV7-7; abundance: .; d_gene: TRBD2; CDR3aa: CASSFGSGPTGELFF; CDR3nt: TGTGCCAGCAGCTTCGGTAGCGGGCCAACCGGGGAGCTGTTTTTT
j_gene: TRBJ1-1; v_gene: TRBV2; abundance: once; d_gene: .; CDR3aa: CASSGGARTEAFF; CDR3nt: TGTGCCAGCAGTGGCGGGGCGCGCACTGAAGCTTTCTTT
j_gene: TRBJ2-5; v_gene: TRBV5-1; abundance: .; d_gene: TRBD2; CDR3aa: CASSSAGGRGYQETQYF; CDR3nt: TGCGCCAGCAGCTCAGCGGGAGGGCGGGGTTATCAAGAGACCCAGTACTTC
j_gene: TRBJ1-4; v_gene: TRBV6-7; abundance: .; d_gene: .; CDR3aa: CASKRIWRPNEKLFF; CDR3nt: TGTGCCAGCAAGCGGATTTGGCGGCCGAATGAAAAACTGTTTTTT
j_gene: TRBJ2-7; v_gene: TRBV9; abundance: .; d_gene: TRBD1; CDR3aa: CASSVGTGAYEQYF; CDR3nt: TGTGCCAGCAGCGTAGGGACAGGAGCCTACGAGCAGTACTTC
j_gene: TRBJ2-7; v_gene: TRBV4-1; abundance: .; d_gene: TRBD2; CDR3aa: CASSQTGTSIFYEQYF; CDR3nt: TGCGCCAGCAGCCAAACCGGGACTAGTATTTTCTACGAGCAGTACTTC
j_gene: TRBJ2-7; v_gene: TRBV9; abundance: .; d_gene: .; CDR3aa: CASSHPRASESSYEQYF; CDR3nt: TGTGCCAGCAGCCATCCTAGGGCTAGCGAAAGCTCCTACGAGCAGTACTTC
j_gene: TRBJ1-2; v_gene: TRBV13; abundance: .; d_gene: .; CDR3aa: CASSPRRINYGYTF; CDR3nt: TGTGCCAGCAGCCCACGGCGGATTAACTATGGCTACACCTTC
j_gene: TRBJ1-1; v_gene: TRBV9; abundance: .; d_gene: .; CDR3aa: CASSPSSGGGTEAFF; CDR3nt: TGTGCCAGCAGCCCAAGTTCTGGGGGAGGGACTGAAGCTTTCTTT
j_gene: TRBJ2-1; v_gene: TRBV6-4; abundance: .; d_gene: .; CDR3aa: CASSDGEESNEQFF; CDR3nt: TGTGCCAGCAGTGATGGGGAAGAATCCAATGAGCAGTTCTTC
j_gene: TRBJ1-5; v_gene: TRBV4-2; abundance: .; d_gene: .; CDR3aa: CASSQEETGGQPQHF; CDR3nt: TGTGCCAGCAGCCAAGAGGAGACAGGAGGTCAGCCCCAGCATTTT
j_gene: TRBJ2-7; v_gene: TRBV10-3; abundance: .; d_gene: TRBD2; CDR3aa: CAISALLSGSSYEQYF; CDR3nt: TGTGCCATCAGCGCTCTCTTAAGCGGGAGCTCCTACGAGCAGTACTTC
j_gene: TRBJ1-1; v_gene: TRBV7-9; abundance: few; d_gene: .; CDR3aa: CASSLEPHTEAFF; CDR3nt: TGTGCCAGCAGCTTAGAACCGCACACTGAAGCTTTCTTT
j_gene: TRBJ2-1; v_gene: TRBV7-9; abundance: .; d_gene: .; CDR3aa: CASRSSPADEQFF; CDR3nt: TGTGCCAGCAGGTCCAGCCCCGCAGATGAGCAGTTCTTC
j_gene: TRBJ1-2; v_gene: TRBV29-1; abundance: .; d_gene: TRBD1; CDR3aa: CSVPGQGAGGYTF; CDR3nt: TGCAGCGTTCCGGGACAGGGGGCAGGGGGCTACACCTTC
j_gene: TRBJ2-6; v_gene: TRBV5-1; abundance: .; d_gene: TRBD2; CDR3aa: CASSFTSGSSAGANVLTF; CDR3nt: TGCGCCAGCAGCTTTACTAGCGGGAGTTCGGCGGGGGCCAACGTCCTGACTTTC
j_gene: TRBJ2-3; v_gene: TRBV6-5; abundance: .; d_gene: TRBD2; CDR3aa: CASSSLAGQDTQYF; CDR3nt: TGTGCCAGCAGCTCACTAGCGGGTCAGGATACGCAGTATTTT
j_gene: TRBJ2-2; v_gene: TRBV5-5; abundance: .; d_gene: TRBD1; CDR3aa: CASSSRDRPNTGELFF; CDR3nt: TGTGCCAGCAGTAGCAGGGACAGACCGAACACCGGGGAGCTGTTTTTT
j_gene: TRBJ2-7; v_gene: TRBV7-9; abundance: few; d_gene: .; CDR3aa: CASSSSLRGRASSSYEQYF; CDR3nt: TGTGCCAGCAGCTCGTCATTAAGGGGGAGGGCCTCGAGCTCCTACGAGCAGTACTTC
j_gene: TRBJ2-7; v_gene: TRBV27; abundance: .; d_gene: TRBD2; CDR3aa: CASSFRLAGEQYF; CDR3nt: TGTGCCAGCAGTTTTAGACTAGCGGGGGAGCAGTACTTC
j_gene: TRBJ2-1; v_gene: TRBV7-6; abundance: .; d_gene: TRBD2; CDR3aa: CASSPSRTSVYNEQFF; CDR3nt: TGTGCCAGCAGCCCTTCCCGGACTAGCGTCTACAATGAGCAGTTCTTC
j_gene: TRBJ2-7; v_gene: TRBV9; abundance: .; d_gene: TRBD1; CDR3aa: CASSPSGTGVYEQYF; CDR3nt: TGTGCCAGCAGCCCCTCCGGGACAGGGGTCTACGAGCAGTACTTC
j_gene: TRBJ2-3; v_gene: TRBV18; abundance: .; d_gene: TRBD2; CDR3aa: CASSSTSGRADTQYF; CDR3nt: TGTGCCAGCTCATCGACTAGCGGGAGGGCCGATACGCAGTATTTT
j_gene: TRBJ2-7; v_gene: TRBV7-2; abundance: .; d_gene: .; CDR3aa: CASSPGGGSSYEQYF; CDR3nt: TGCGCCAGCAGCCCCGGGGGTGGGAGTTCCTACGAGCAGTACTTC
j_gene: TRBJ2-7; v_gene: TRBV7-9; abundance: few; d_gene: .; CDR3aa: CASSPEGRGRDEQYF; CDR3nt: TGTGCCAGCAGCCCAGAGGGTCGGGGGCGCGACGAGCAGTACTTC
j_gene: TRBJ2-1; v_gene: TRBV5-4; abundance: .; d_gene: TRBD2; CDR3aa: CASSLKREVYNEQFF; CDR3nt: TGTGCCAGCAGCTTGAAGCGGGAGGTTTACAATGAGCAGTTCTTC
j_gene: TRBJ1-5; v_gene: TRBV5-8; abundance: .; d_gene: .; CDR3aa: CASSFGTDNQPQHF; CDR3nt: TGTGCCAGCAGCTTCGGGACTGATAATCAGCCCCAGCATTTT
j_gene: TRBJ2-7; v_gene: TRBV6-1; abundance: .; d_gene: .; CDR3aa: CASRPRDLRYEQYF; CDR3nt: TGTGCCAGCAGGCCCCGGGACCTCCGCTACGAGCAGTACTTC
j_gene: TRBJ2-1; v_gene: TRBV7-9; abundance: .; d_gene: .; CDR3aa: CASSQDLNEQFF; CDR3nt: TGTGCCAGCAGCCAAGATTTAAATGAGCAGTTCTTC
j_gene: TRBJ2-3; v_gene: TRBV11-3; abundance: .; d_gene: TRBD2; CDR3aa: CASSPETSGKGPTDTQYF; CDR3nt: TGTGCCAGCAGCCCGGAGACTAGCGGGAAAGGGCCCACAGATACGCAGTATTTT
j_gene: TRBJ2-3; v_gene: TRBV7-8; abundance: .; d_gene: TRBD1; CDR3aa: CASSLKKQGSTDTQYF; CDR3nt: TGTGCCAGCAGCCTTAAAAAACAGGGGAGCACAGATACGCAGTATTTT
j_gene: TRBJ2-7; v_gene: TRBV7-9; abundance: .; d_gene: .; CDR3aa: CASSLASRAYEQYF; CDR3nt: TGTGCCAGCAGCTTAGCTTCCCGGGCCTACGAGCAGTACTTC
j_gene: TRBJ2-1; v_gene: TRBV7-9; abundance: .; d_gene: TRBD2; CDR3aa: CASSFTSGRTPLVQFF; CDR3nt: TGTGCCAGCAGCTTTACTAGCGGGAGAACTCCCTTGGTGCAGTTCTTC
j_gene: TRBJ1-5; v_gene: TRBV27; abundance: few; d_gene: .; CDR3aa: CASSQGGQPQHF; CDR3nt: TGTGCCAGCAGTCAAGGGGGTCAGCCCCAGCATTTT
j_gene: TRBJ2-7; v_gene: TRBV6-1; abundance: once; d_gene: TRBD2; CDR3aa: CASSESASGRGEQYF; CDR3nt: TGTGCCAGCAGTGAGTCGGCTAGCGGGAGGGGCGAGCAGTACTTC
j_gene: TRBJ2-1; v_gene: TRBV9; abundance: .; d_gene: .; CDR3aa: CASSVAPSRVRNEQFF; CDR3nt: TGTGCCAGCAGCGTAGCTCCTAGTAGGGTTCGCAATGAGCAGTTCTTC
j_gene: TRBJ2-2; v_gene: TRBV9; abundance: .; d_gene: TRBD2; CDR3aa: CASSQKGGASGTLGELFF; CDR3nt: TGTGCCAGCAGCCAGAAGGGCGGGGCTAGCGGGACATTGGGGGAGCTGTTTTTT
j_gene: TRBJ2-5; v_gene: TRBV6-1; abundance: .; d_gene: .; CDR3aa: CASSEEASWETQYF; CDR3nt: TGTGCCAGCAGTGAAGAGGCTAGCTGGGAGACCCAGTACTTC
j_gene: TRBJ2-7; v_gene: TRBV4-1; abundance: .; d_gene: TRBD2; CDR3aa: CASSPSGLAEYEQYF; CDR3nt: TGCGCCAGCAGCCCGTCGGGACTAGCGGAATACGAGCAGTACTTC